Shown below are 23 T cell receptor beta chains from a single sample sequenced in a study of CD4 and CD8 cells across lung adenocarcinoma regions. TCRdb reprocessed the PCR reads via MiXCR and lists one record per CDR3 protein. This table holds about 11,000 distinct CDR3 sequences, 59% found once. The sequenced sample consisted of CD8+ T cells from the margin of a lung tumor. These receptors all come from a male donor with lung adenocarcinoma. The CD4 and CD8 labels of this study may be unreliable.

The chain combines TRBV6-1 with TRBJ2-5; D perhaps matches TRBD2 (7 bases). This CDR3 comprises 18 residues. V shed 8 bases and J shed 8 bases, with 33 bases lying between them. Germline lookup yields CDR1 MNHNS and CDR2 SASEGT. The CDR3 reads CASLRLGGGGRDRDTQYF. The CDR3 bases are TGTGCCAGCCTTCGATTGGGGGGGGGGGGGCGCGACCGAGATACCCAGTACTTC.

This rearrangement joins TRBV27 to TRBJ2-1; the D gene could be TRBD1 or TRBD2 (5 bases each). Trimming shortened V by 6 bases and J by 2 bases, and 11 bases separated the two germline ends. The CDR3 runs 14 residues. From germline, CDR1 is MNHEY and CDR2 SMNVEV (reference sequence). The CDR3 coding sequence is TGTGCCAGCAGGAGGGGAGCCACCTACAATGAGCAGTTCTTC. Residues: CASRRGATYNEQFF.

The chain recombines TRBV6-1 with TRBJ2-4; 7 bases are shared with TRBD2. Near its end, the DNA agrees better with TRBJ2-5, so the J call may be wrong. CDR3 length equals 15 residues. CDR1 and CDR2 from the germline V gene are MNHNS and SASEGT. Here the CDR3 reads CASRPEWGGQETQYF. The CDR3 bases are TGTGCCAGCCGACCCGAGTGGGGGGGGCAAGAGACCCAGTACTTC.

The chain couples TRBV3-1 to TRBJ2-1, with TRBD2 identical over 7 bases. The J call is in doubt because the DNA end fits TRBJ2-7 better. CDR1 and CDR2 (germline): LGHDT, YNNKEL (reference sequence). CDR3 length: 14 amino acids. CDR3 nucleotide sequence: TGTGCCAGCAGCCAAGTACCGGGAGGTAGCGAGCAGTACTTC. Its translation is CASSQVPGGSEQYF.

This clonotype occurred many times. The chain is built from TRBV6-1 and TRBJ2-7; D may be TRBD2 (6 bases). The length of the CDR3 is 14 residues. Germline V lookup: CDR1 MNHNS, CDR2 SASEGT. Trimming took off 6 bases at V and 3 bases at J, with 15 bases between the two ends. In DNA form, the CDR3 reads TGTGCCAGCAGCCTCCGGGAGATGAGCTACGAGCAGTACTTC. The encoded protein is CASSLREMSYEQYF.

V and J are TRBV11-3 and TRBJ2-4; 8 bases align to TRBD2. CDR1 and CDR2 (germline): SGHNT, YENEEA. This CDR3 has 16 amino acids. Trimming at V came to 1 base and at J to 3 bases, leaving 5 bases not matched to a gene. The CDR3 reads CASSLGGSGNKNIQYF. CDR3 nucleotide sequence: TGTGCCAGCAGCTTAGGAGGTAGCGGGAACAAAAACATTCAGTACTTC.

This clonotype was seen repeatedly, ten times or more. This rearrangement joins TRBV7-2 to TRBJ2-1; a weak D match, TRBD2 (6 bases). The better agreement between TRBJ2-7 and the DNA end casts doubt on the J call. CDR3 length equals 14 residues. Germline-derived CDR1 and CDR2 are SGHTA and FQGNSA. CDR3 loop: CASSLDGGRREQYF. The CDR3 region has the DNA TGTGCCAGCAGCTTAGATGGAGGGCGGAGGGAGCAGTACTTC.

Note on this clonotype: One end of the junction is discordant with germline, which a read error may explain. The chain recombines TRBV6-1 with TRBJ2-1, with D perhaps matching TRBD1 or TRBD2 (6 bases each). Matching the DNA end better, TRBJ2-5 makes the J call doubtful. Germline-derived CDR1 and CDR2 are MNHNS and SASEGT. The CDR3 consists of 11 residues. CDR3 sequence reads: CGGRGGAIQYF. The CDR3 DNA sequence: TGCGGGGGCCGTGGCGGGGCCATCCAGTACTTC.

V gene TRBV6-1 combines with J gene TRBJ2-2; D perhaps matches TRBD1 (5 bases). CDR3 length equals 17 residues. Germline CDR1 is MNHNS and CDR2 is SASEGT. V was shortened by 4 bases and J by 1 base, with 16 bases between the two germline ends. CDR3 region: CASSVHVGAGNTGELFF. The DNA for the CDR3 is TGTGCCAGCAGTGTACATGTTGGGGCAGGGAACACCGGGGAGCTGTTTTTT.

This chain connects TRBV27 to TRBJ2-1; 9 nucleotides align to TRBD1. The germline gives CDR1 MNHEY, CDR2 SMNVEV (reference sequence). J gave up 10 bases and V 4 bases, and 8 bases lay outside the gene matches. This CDR3 is 14 amino acids long. Here the CDR3 reads CASSSRTGVLEQFF. The CDR3 DNA reads as TGTGCCAGCAGTTCTCGGACAGGGGTATTGGAGCAGTTCTTC.

The genes are TRBV27 and TRBJ2-5, with D perhaps TRBD2 (7 bases). With the DNA end fitting TRBJ2-7 better, the J assignment may be wrong. Germline V gene lookup returns CDR1 MNHEY and CDR2 SMNVEV (reference sequence). There are 16 residues in the CDR3. CDR3: CASSNLGRGATYEQYF. DNA for the CDR3: TGTGCCAGCAGTAACTTAGGTCGGGGGGCAACCTACGAGCAGTACTTC.

This clonotype has just a few counts. The chain employs TRBV7-2 and TRBJ2-1, with 9 bases fitting TRBD1. The CDR3 has 18 residues. Trimming at V came to 1 base and at J to 0 bases, leaving 7 bases not matched to a gene. The germline V gene encodes CDR1 SGHTA and CDR2 FQGNSA. The CDR3 coding sequence is TGTGCCAGCAGCTTAGGCCCGACAGGGGGATTCTCCTACAATGAGCAGTTCTTC. Translating gives CASSLGPTGGFSYNEQFF.

This clonotype has only one observation. Sequence at one end of the junction differs from germline and may be a read error. The rearrangement uses TRBV10-3 and TRBJ2-1; tentatively, D is TRBD1 or TRBD2 (5 bases each). The CDR3 runs 13 residues. Germline loops: CDR1 ENHRY, CDR2 SYGVKD. The CDR3 DNA sequence: TGTCCCCAGGGCGGTGCGAATTACGGGGAGCAGTTTTTT. It translates to CPQGGANYGEQFF.

The rearrangement uses TRBV4-2 and TRBJ2-2, with 12 positions matching TRBD2. The CDR3 is made up of 15 amino acids. V was clipped by 2 bases and J by 8 bases; unmatched bases: 3. Germline-derived CDR1 and CDR2 are LGHNA and YNFKEQ. CDR3 DNA sequence: TGTGCCAGCAGCCAACTAGCGGGGGGGCCTGGGGAGCTGTTTTTT. Translation gives CASSQLAGGPGELFF.

About this clonotype itself: The limits of the CDR3 on the DNA are not certain, so only TCRdb's listed CDR3 is given. The rearrangement uses TRBV6-1 and TRBJ2-2; the table's D call TRBD2 went unverified against the DNA. Counting both end residues, the CDR3 totals 16 amino acids. CDR1 MNHNS and CDR2 SASEGT come from the germline V gene. The CDR3 sequence is CASSLTRAVGAGTQFF.

V is TRBV25-1 and J is TRBJ2-3, with D tentatively TRBD2 (7 bases). V lost 2 bases, J lost 4 bases, and 19 bases lay in between. This CDR3 is 17 amino acids long. CDR1 is MGHDK and CDR2 is SYGVNS in the germline V gene. The CDR3 nucleotides are TGTGCCAGCAGTGAACGTCTAGGGGGGGTATCTCCAGATACGCAGTATTTT. Translated, it gives CASSERLGGVSPDTQYF.

Note on this clonotype: At one boundary the junction diverges from the germline segment, which might be a read error. CDR3: CASNGGGHRNTQYF. The CDR3 DNA reads as TGTGCGAGCAACGGGGGGGGACACCGAAACACCCAGTACTTC. The chain recombines TRBV6-1 with TRBJ2-4; 8 bases align to TRBD2. Germline V CDR1 and CDR2: MNHNS, SASEGT. This CDR3 is built from 14 residues.

CDR3 in amino acids: CASSSWSGNRYNEQFF. The CDR3 nucleotides are TGCGCCAGCAGTTCATGGAGCGGGAATCGATACAATGAGCAGTTCTTC. This rearrangement joins TRBV10-1 to TRBJ2-1; 7 nucleotides agree with TRBD2. The V segment lost 5 bases and the J segment 4 bases; nucleotides outside the gene matches: 11. The CDR3 totals 16 residues. CDR1 WNHNN and CDR2 SYGVQD come from the germline V gene (reference sequence).

This clonotype has more than one count but fewer than ten. The chain carries TRBV6-5 and TRBJ2-2, with D possibly TRBD2 on 6 matching bases. The CDR3 is 14 residues long. The V and J ends lost 4 bases and 0 bases respectively, with 6 bases between them. The germline V gene has CDR1 MNHEY and CDR2 SVGAGI. The CDR3 protein is CASSWGANTGELFF. CDR3 sequence (DNA): TGTGCCAGCAGTTGGGGGGCGAACACCGGGGAGCTGTTTTTT.

This clonotype was seen repeatedly, ten times or more. The V and J genes are TRBV10-2 and TRBJ2-1; D ambiguous. The germline gives CDR1 WSHSY, CDR2 SAAADI. The CDR3 is made up of 18 amino acids. Trimming shortened V by 6 bases and J by 6 bases, and 27 bases separated the two germline ends. The CDR3 sequence: CASSEPHTIQFVSNEQFF. DNA of the CDR3: TGCGCCAGCAGCGAGCCCCATACTATACAATTTGTGTCCAATGAGCAGTTCTTC.

This clonotype came up many times. The V and J genes are TRBV6-5 and TRBJ2-3; weak D call: TRBD2 (7 bases). Germline V lookup: CDR1 MNHEY, CDR2 SVGAGI. V was cut by 2 bases and J by 6 bases, with 15 bases left in between. There are 15 residues in the CDR3. The CDR3 loop is CASSYAGADLDTQYF. CDR3 nucleotides: TGTGCCAGCAGTTACGCGGGGGCGGACCTCGATACGCAGTATTTT.

Within the sample, this clonotype is large. V and J are TRBV6-5 and TRBJ2-2; D unclear. The germline gives CDR1 MNHEY, CDR2 SVGAGI. The CDR3 extends over 15 amino acids. The V and J ends lost 6 bases and 5 bases respectively, with 16 bases between them. CDR3 DNA: TGTGCCAGCAGCGGACGGCCGGATGGGACCGGGGAGCTGTTTTTT. The encoded protein is CASSGRPDGTGELFF.

This clonotype came up many times. V is TRBV4-2 and J is TRBJ2-1, with D possibly being TRBD2 (6 bases). Trimming removed 2 bases at V and 2 bases at J, with 16 bases between. Germline lookup yields CDR1 LGHNA and CDR2 YNFKEQ. The CDR3 contains 17 residues. The CDR3, as DNA: TGTGCCAGCAGCCAAACGTCGGGACTTGGTACCTACAATGAGCAGTTCTTC. Protein product: CASSQTSGLGTYNEQFF.